The sequence of this T cell receptor beta chain was determined in a study of OX40 agonist ivuxolimab in advanced cancers. Germline CDR1 is SGHDT and CDR2 is YYEEEE. The CDR3 length is 16 residues. V was cut by 4 bases and J by 4 bases, with 20 bases left in between. The data were produced by immunoSEQ multiplex PCR, yet TCRdb's version contains in-frame clones alone and is incomplete. Counted here are tens of thousands of clones, 93% occurring once; the ten biggest clones make up about 6.6%. The sequence was obtained from an adult with an advanced solid tumor such as melanoma, head and neck, liver or kidney cancer. The V and J genes are TRBV5-6 and TRBJ1-1; no clear D. The sample was CD4+ or CD8+ T cells sorted from blood, taken in a trial of the OX40 agonist ivuxolimab. CDR3 DNA: TGTGCCAGCAGCCTCCTGTCCCAGCTTCGTGTCACTGAAGCTTTCTTT. This gives the protein CASSLLSQLRVTEAFF.